This paragraph covers one T cell receptor beta chain sequence. Its antigen is still unknown. This record belongs to a study of shared clonotypes between healthy human individuals. Study-level findings and limits: In general, naive subsets displayed greater estimated richness than memory subsets did.

Terminally differentiated effector memory CD45RA+ cells were excluded from the naive CD8 cells, which were CD45RO-negative and positively selected for CCR7. Healthy HIV-negative adults with no recent acute infections or vaccinations were recruited as donors. Sequencing used immunoSEQ multiplex PCR; TCRdb keeps in-frame clones, though not all of them. The data contain about 2.1 million clones, 85% to 95% of them singletons. This CDR3 spans 13 amino acids. In germline, CDR1 is SNHLY, CDR2 FYNNEI. This chain joins TRBV2 and TRBJ2-5, with TRBD1 matching over 7 bases. The J call may be faulty, since TRBJ2-7 better matches the DNA end. The sequence came from a man aged 18 to 30 in good health. Some clones in this sample may be carry-over from other donors' samples. The sequencing input was naive CD8+ T cells from PBMCs. The CDR3 bases are TGTGCCAGCCCCCGACAGGGCTCCTACGAGCAGTACTTC. Its translation: CASPRQGSYEQYF.